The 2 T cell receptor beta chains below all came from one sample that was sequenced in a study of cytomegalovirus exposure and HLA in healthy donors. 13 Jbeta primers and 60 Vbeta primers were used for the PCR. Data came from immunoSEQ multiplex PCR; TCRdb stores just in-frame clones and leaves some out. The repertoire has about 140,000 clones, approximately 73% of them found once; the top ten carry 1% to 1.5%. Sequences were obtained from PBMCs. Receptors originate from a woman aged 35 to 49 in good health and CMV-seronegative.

CDR3 coding DNA: TGTGCCAGCAGCTTATCGCCCAGGGGTATAATGAACACTGAAGCTTTCTTT. This codes for CASSLSPRGIMNTEAFF. The chain recombines TRBV5-8 with TRBJ1-1, with TRBD1 as a possible D gene (6 bases). V lost 2 bases and J 0 bases, leaving 17 bases between the germline ends. The CDR3 covers 17 residues. In germline, CDR1 is SGHTS, CDR2 YDEGEE.

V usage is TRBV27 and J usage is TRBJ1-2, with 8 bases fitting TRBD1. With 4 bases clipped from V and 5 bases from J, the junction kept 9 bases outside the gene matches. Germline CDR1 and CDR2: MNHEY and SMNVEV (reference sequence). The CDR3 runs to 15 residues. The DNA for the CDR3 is TGTGCCAGCAGTTGGGACAGGTGGGGGACGTATGGCTACACCTTC. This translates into CASSWDRWGTYGYTF.